The rows below give T cell receptor beta chains drawn from one sample of a study of human T cells and chemical hapten exposure. TCRdb called the RACE reads again in MiXCR, with one record for every CDR3 protein. The table records about 59,000 distinct CDR3 sequences, about 11% of them present only once. This specimen consisted of whole blood, obtained in connection with sensitization to the hapten diphenylcyclopropenone (DPC). These TCRs come from a middle-aged woman with alopecia areata. Some clones in this sample may be carry-over from other donors' samples. Each CDR3 is given with its conserved first and last residue. Fields, in order: CDR3 protein, CDR3 DNA, V gene, J gene, D gene, clone size. A D gene is named only where the DNA matches it firmly. A row's size may be missing; if present it is once, few, many or a size class.

cdr3_aa: CASGQSTGGWETQYF; cdr3_nt: TGTGCCAGCGGTCAATCGACAGGGGGCTGGGAGACCCAGTACTTC; v_call: TRBV7-9; j_call: TRBJ2-5; d_call: TRBD1; clone_size: NA
cdr3_aa: CASSLSSMNTEAFF; cdr3_nt: TGTGCCAGCAGCTTAAGCAGTATGAACACTGAAGCTTTCTTT; v_call: TRBV11-1; j_call: TRBJ1-1; d_call: NA; clone_size: many
cdr3_aa: CASSLVLTSGNPETQYF; cdr3_nt: TGTGCCAGCAGCTTAGTGCTGACTAGCGGGAACCCCGAGACCCAGTACTTC; v_call: TRBV7-9; j_call: TRBJ2-5; d_call: TRBD2; clone_size: few
cdr3_aa: CASLLGTEQYF; cdr3_nt: TGTGCCAGCCTGCTTGGGACCGAGCAGTACTTC; v_call: TRBV25-1; j_call: TRBJ2-7; d_call: NA; clone_size: many
cdr3_aa: CASSFTRGSSGELFF; cdr3_nt: TGTGCCAGCAGCTTCACCAGGGGGTCAAGCGGGGAGCTGTTTTTT; v_call: TRBV11-2; j_call: TRBJ2-2; d_call: TRBD1; clone_size: few
cdr3_aa: CASSPGTGAEEQYF; cdr3_nt: TGTGCCAGCAGCCCCGGGACAGGGGCTGAGGAGCAGTACTTC; v_call: TRBV13; j_call: TRBJ2-7; d_call: TRBD1; clone_size: NA
cdr3_aa: CSARVPSGSIEQFF; cdr3_nt: TGCAGTGCTAGAGTCCCTAGCGGGAGTATTGAGCAGTTCTTC; v_call: TRBV20-1; j_call: TRBJ2-1; d_call: TRBD2; clone_size: many
cdr3_aa: CASSSPPGGLTGELFF; cdr3_nt: TGTGCCAGCAGTTCCCCCCCCGGCGGCCTCACCGGGGAGCTGTTTTTT; v_call: TRBV7-9; j_call: TRBJ2-2; d_call: NA; clone_size: NA
cdr3_aa: CASSHQTSNVIYGYTF; cdr3_nt: TGCGCCAGCAGCCACCAAACTTCCAACGTAATTTATGGCTACACCTTC; v_call: TRBV4-1; j_call: TRBJ1-2; d_call: NA; clone_size: NA
cdr3_aa: CSASQELEQFF; cdr3_nt: TGCAGTGCTAGCCAGGAACTTGAGCAGTTCTTC; v_call: TRBV20-1; j_call: TRBJ2-1; d_call: NA; clone_size: few
cdr3_aa: CASGSRTGRETQYF; cdr3_nt: TGTGCCAGCGGCAGTAGGACAGGGAGGGAGACCCAGTACTTC; v_call: TRBV5-6; j_call: TRBJ2-5; d_call: TRBD1; clone_size: NA
cdr3_aa: CASSTRDMVMLYEQYF; cdr3_nt: TGTGCCAGCAGCACTCGGGACATGGTGATGCTCTACGAGCAGTACTTC; v_call: TRBV7-2; j_call: TRBJ2-7; d_call: NA; clone_size: few
cdr3_aa: CASSQGRGLYNEQFF; cdr3_nt: TGTGCCAGCAGCCAGGGCAGGGGGCTGTACAATGAGCAGTTCTTC; v_call: TRBV14; j_call: TRBJ2-1; d_call: TRBD1; clone_size: many
cdr3_aa: CSVGQGDGQPQHF; cdr3_nt: TGCAGCGTTGGACAGGGGGACGGACAGCCCCAGCATTTT; v_call: TRBV29-1; j_call: TRBJ1-5; d_call: TRBD1; clone_size: many
cdr3_aa: CASSLLFSGELFF; cdr3_nt: TGTGCCAGCAGCTTATTGTTCAGCGGGGAGCTGTTTTTT; v_call: TRBV7-2; j_call: TRBJ2-2; d_call: NA; clone_size: NA
cdr3_aa: CATSRPLAPNQPQHF; cdr3_nt: TGTGCCACCAGCAGACCCCTTGCCCCCAATCAGCCCCAGCATTTT; v_call: TRBV15; j_call: TRBJ1-5; d_call: NA; clone_size: many
cdr3_aa: CASSLASVDTQYF; cdr3_nt: TGTGCCAGCAGCTTAGCGTCCGTAGATACGCAGTATTTT; v_call: TRBV7-6; j_call: TRBJ2-3; d_call: NA; clone_size: few
cdr3_aa: CSASTGGFYEQYF; cdr3_nt: TGCAGTGCCTCTACAGGGGGATTCTACGAGCAGTACTTC; v_call: TRBV20-1; j_call: TRBJ2-7; d_call: TRBD1; clone_size: few
cdr3_aa: CASSAIPYYGYTF; cdr3_nt: TGTGCCAGCTCCGCCATACCCTATTATGGCTACACCTTC; v_call: TRBV6-4; j_call: TRBJ1-2; d_call: NA; clone_size: few
cdr3_aa: CATTGVGYNEQFF; cdr3_nt: TGTGCCACCACAGGGGTCGGCTACAATGAGCAGTTCTTC; v_call: TRBV24-1; j_call: TRBJ2-1; d_call: NA; clone_size: many
cdr3_aa: CASSVGLNEQFF; cdr3_nt: TGTGCCAGCAGTGTAGGCCTCAATGAGCAGTTCTTC; v_call: TRBV2; j_call: TRBJ2-1; d_call: NA; clone_size: few
cdr3_aa: CVSSLRLNDGYTF; cdr3_nt: TGTGTCAGCAGCTTAAGATTGAACGATGGCTACACCTTC; v_call: TRBV7-2; j_call: TRBJ1-2; d_call: NA; clone_size: NA
cdr3_aa: CASSLGQGVIDEQFF; cdr3_nt: TGTGCCAGCAGCTTAGGACAGGGGGTAATTGATGAGCAGTTCTTC; v_call: TRBV7-6; j_call: TRBJ2-1; d_call: TRBD1; clone_size: many
cdr3_aa: CASSPWDRTQETQYF; cdr3_nt: TGTGCCAGCAGCCCTTGGGACAGGACACAAGAGACCCAGTACTTC; v_call: TRBV9; j_call: TRBJ2-5; d_call: TRBD1; clone_size: NA
cdr3_aa: CSVADSKAFF; cdr3_nt: TGCAGCGTTGCGGACAGTAAAGCTTTCTTT; v_call: TRBV29-1; j_call: TRBJ1-1; d_call: NA; clone_size: few
cdr3_aa: CASSQVSHEQFF; cdr3_nt: TGTGCCAGCAGCCAAGTAAGCCATGAGCAGTTCTTC; v_call: TRBV3-1; j_call: TRBJ2-1; d_call: NA; clone_size: many
cdr3_aa: CSVVEGTGVNIQYF; cdr3_nt: TGCAGCGTCGTAGAAGGGACAGGGGTAAACATTCAGTACTTC; v_call: TRBV29-1; j_call: TRBJ2-4; d_call: TRBD1; clone_size: NA
cdr3_aa: CSVGAGHGYTF; cdr3_nt: TGCAGCGTTGGGGCGGGGCATGGCTACACCTTC; v_call: TRBV29-1; j_call: TRBJ1-2; d_call: NA; clone_size: many
cdr3_aa: CASSFDRNNYGYTF; cdr3_nt: TGTGCCAGCAGTTTTGACAGGAATAACTATGGCTACACCTTC; v_call: TRBV12-3/TRBV12-4; j_call: TRBJ1-2; d_call: NA; clone_size: many
cdr3_aa: CASSLSLRVVWGNTGELFF; cdr3_nt: TGTGCCAGCAGTTTATCCTTGCGAGTGGTCTGGGGCAACACCGGGGAGCTGTTTTTT; v_call: TRBV27; j_call: TRBJ2-2; d_call: NA; clone_size: NA
cdr3_aa: CASSVAGQINEKLFF; cdr3_nt: TGTGCCAGCAGCGTAGCCGGGCAGATAAATGAAAAACTGTTTTTT; v_call: TRBV9; j_call: TRBJ1-4; d_call: NA; clone_size: once
cdr3_aa: CASSQVGQGHTEAFF; cdr3_nt: TGCGCCAGCAGCCAAGTAGGACAGGGGCACACTGAAGCTTTCTTT; v_call: TRBV4-1; j_call: TRBJ1-1; d_call: TRBD1; clone_size: many
cdr3_aa: CASSLRDGSYEQYF; cdr3_nt: TGTGCCAGTAGTCTCCGGGACGGTTCCTACGAGCAGTACTTC; v_call: TRBV19; j_call: TRBJ2-7; d_call: NA; clone_size: many
cdr3_aa: CASFQLAGSSNQPQHF; cdr3_nt: TGTGCCAGTTTCCAACTGGCAGGGTCGAGCAATCAGCCCCAGCATTTT; v_call: TRBV19; j_call: TRBJ1-5; d_call: NA; clone_size: NA
cdr3_aa: CASTPLAGELFF; cdr3_nt: TGTGCCAGCACCCCCCTGGCCGGGGAGCTGTTTTTT; v_call: TRBV6-1; j_call: TRBJ2-2; d_call: NA; clone_size: NA
cdr3_aa: CASRPDSLATEAFF; cdr3_nt: TGTGCCAGCCGACCGGACAGTTTGGCCACTGAAGCTTTCTTT; v_call: TRBV6-1; j_call: TRBJ1-1; d_call: NA; clone_size: many
cdr3_aa: CASRPTGGRGTEAFF; cdr3_nt: TGTGCCAGCAGGCCTACCGGGGGGCGCGGCACTGAAGCTTTCTTT; v_call: TRBV28; j_call: TRBJ1-1; d_call: NA; clone_size: few